The rows below give T cell receptor beta chains drawn from one sample of a study of regulatory T cells in long-lasting Graves disease. TCRdb reprocessed the multiplex PCR reads via MiXCR and lists one record per CDR3 protein. Of 400,000 to 450,000 distinct CDR3 sequences listed, roughly 15% are singletons. A further study also used this sample, focusing on T cells in Graves' hyperthyroidism and ophthalmopathy.

The starting material was peripheral blood mononuclear cells (PBMCs), obtained at new diagnosis, from a patient treated with antithyroid drugs. Receptors originate from a woman in her 30s with Graves disease. The CDR3 runs from the conserved cysteine through the conserved F or W. Fields, in order: J gene, V gene, clone size, D gene, CDR3 DNA, CDR3 protein. A D gene is named only where the DNA matches it firmly. Not every row has a clone size; where given, it reads once, few, many or a size class.

>TRBJ1-3|TRBV7-9|few|-
TGTGCCAGCAGCTTCGGGGACAAAGGAAACACCATATATTTT
CASSFGDKGNTIYF
>TRBJ2-7|TRBV7-3|many|TRBD1
TGTGCCAGCAGCCCCGGGACAGGGGGCTCTCTACAGTACTTC
CASSPGTGGSLQYF
>TRBJ2-3|TRBV28|many|TRBD2
TGTGCCAGCAGTTCCCCTAGCGGAGAGCGAGGAGATACGCAGTATTTT
CASSSPSGERGDTQYF
>TRBJ2-4|TRBV7-2|many|-
TGTGCCAGCAGCTTCCCTGGCCCCAAAAACATTCAGTACTTC
CASSFPGPKNIQYF
>TRBJ2-3|TRBV11-3|few|-
TGTGCCAGCAGCTCCCCAGGGGGGACAGATACGCAGTATTTT
CASSSPGGTDTQYF
>TRBJ2-1|TRBV28|many|TRBD1
TGTGCCAGCAGGGGACAGGGATTTAATGAGCAGTTCTTC
CASRGQGFNEQFF
>TRBJ2-1|TRBV18|many|-
TGTGCCAGCTCACCACCCCAGGTTCACAATGAGCAGTTCTTC
CASSPPQVHNEQFF
>TRBJ2-7|TRBV6-1|-|-
TGTGCCAGCAGTCTTTCCCGGGGGAGAACCTACGAGCAGTACTTC
CASSLSRGRTYEQYF
>TRBJ2-3|TRBV20-1|many|TRBD1
TGCAGTGCTAAGACAGGGGGCAATACGCAGTATTTT
CSAKTGGNTQYF
>TRBJ1-1|TRBV28|few|-
TGTGCCATCACCACCGACGGGGGAAGATCTGAAGCTTTCTTT
CAITTDGGRSEAFF
>TRBJ2-6|TRBV5-6|-|-
TGTGCCAGCAGCTCGAGAACTCGGAACTCTGGGGCCAACGTCCTGACTTTC
CASSSRTRNSGANVLTF
>TRBJ1-5|TRBV28|many|-
TGTGCCAGCAGCTCTCCCCTGGCCCAGCATTTT
CASSSPLAQHF
>TRBJ1-1|TRBV4-1|many|-
TGCGCCAGCAGCCAAGTGGGCCGTTTGAACACTGAAGCTTTCTTT
CASSQVGRLNTEAFF
>TRBJ2-7|TRBV6-5|many|-
TGTGCCAGCAGTTTAAGGGGGAAATCCTACGAGCAGTACTTC
CASSLRGKSYEQYF
>TRBJ2-7|TRBV12-3/TRBV12-4|many|TRBD1
TGTGCCAGCACGGCCGCGGCCAGGGGGCTTCACGAGCAGTACTTC
CASTAAARGLHEQYF
>TRBJ1-1|TRBV3-1|many|-
TGTGCCAGCAGCCAAAGGAACACTGAAGCTTTCTTT
CASSQRNTEAFF
>TRBJ2-7|TRBV12-3/TRBV12-4|many|-
TGTGCCAGCGGTCTCAACTACGAGCAGTACTTC
CASGLNYEQYF
>TRBJ1-4|TRBV24-1|many|-
TGTGCCACCGCTGAGGGGGGAGCTAATGAAAAACTGTTTTTT
CATAEGGANEKLFF
>TRBJ1-2|TRBV28|many|-
TGTGCCAGCAGTTCTCAGGGGAGTGGCTACACCTTC
CASSSQGSGYTF
>TRBJ1-2|TRBV15|-|-
TGTGCCACCAGCAGAGATCCGGGAATTACGGATGGCTACACCTTC
CATSRDPGITDGYTF
>TRBJ2-7|TRBV28|many|-
TGTGCCAGCAGTTTCCTCTGGGGCGGGAGGACAGGAACCTACGAGCAGTACTTC
CASSFLWGGRTGTYEQYF
>TRBJ2-2|TRBV14|-|TRBD2
TGTGCCAGCAGCCATAGGCCCCCTCTAGCGGGAGGGGGTACCGGGGAGCTGTTTTTT
CASSHRPPLAGGGTGELFF
>TRBJ2-1|TRBV11-2|many|TRBD2
TGTGCCAGCAGCTTAGCCAGCGGGGTCATAGTTGAGCAGTTCTTC
CASSLASGVIVEQFF
>TRBJ2-2|TRBV30|many|TRBD2
TGTGCCTGGAGCATAGCGGGAGTAGCCGGGGAGCTGTTTTTT
CAWSIAGVAGELFF
>TRBJ2-3|TRBV10-3|many|-
TGTGCCATCAGTGGACCAGGAGGCACAGATACGCAGTATTTT
CAISGPGGTDTQYF
>TRBJ2-3|TRBV20-1|many|-
TGCAGTGCAACACGTCGAGGGTTGGATACGCAGTATTTT
CSATRRGLDTQYF
>TRBJ1-1|TRBV6-2/TRBV6-3|many|-
TGTGCCAGCAGTTATCTCAAGGGTGGGAACACTGAAGCTTTCTTT
CASSYLKGGNTEAFF
>TRBJ2-7|TRBV6-1|many|-
TGTGCCAGCACCCCTTGGAGAGGGCTCTACGAGCAGTACTTC
CASTPWRGLYEQYF
>TRBJ2-7|TRBV6-2/TRBV6-3|few|TRBD1
TGTGCCAGCAGCCGTTACAGGGGGCGATCCTACGAGCAGTACTTC
CASSRYRGRSYEQYF
>TRBJ2-3|TRBV6-2/TRBV6-3|many|-
TGTGCCAGCAGTTACCTCCCAAGGGATACGCAGTATTTT
CASSYLPRDTQYF
>TRBJ2-3|TRBV10-3|few|-
TGTGCCATCAGCACTGGACCGCTCTTCGATACGCAGTGTTTT
CAISTGPLFDTQCF
>TRBJ1-1|TRBV5-1|few|TRBD1
TGCGCCAGCAGCCTCGACGGACAGGGTCTGAGTACTGAAGCTTTCTTT
CASSLDGQGLSTEAFF
>TRBJ2-5|TRBV10-3|few|-
TGTGCCATCAGGCTGGATCCCGGAGAGACCCAGTACTTC
CAIRLDPGETQYF
>TRBJ1-5|TRBV28|many|-
TGTGCCAGCAGTTTAGTGGATAGCAATCAGCCCCAGCATTTT
CASSLVDSNQPQHF
>TRBJ2-5|TRBV28|few|-
TGTGCCAGCGAGCGGCGTGGGCTGGAGACCCAGTACTTC
CASERRGLETQYF
>TRBJ1-5|TRBV7-9|many|-
TGTGCCAGCAGGGGCACAGGGAACAATCAGCCCCAGCATTTT
CASRGTGNNQPQHF
>TRBJ2-3|TRBV12-3/TRBV12-4|many|-
TGTGCCAGCATTAGATCCGGGACACCTAGCACAGATACGCAGTATTTT
CASIRSGTPSTDTQYF
>TRBJ2-7|TRBV20-1|many|-
TGCAGTGCTAGAGGGGGTATTACCTACGAGCAGTACTTC
CSARGGITYEQYF
>TRBJ1-3|TRBV12-3/TRBV12-4|few|-
TGTGCCAGCAGTTTCCAGGCAGGGAAGTCTTCTGGAAACACCATATATTTT
CASSFQAGKSSGNTIYF
>TRBJ2-7|TRBV7-9|-|TRBD1
TGTGCCAGCAGCTTAGGACAGGGCTTTCGGGCCTACGAGCAGTACTTC
CASSLGQGFRAYEQYF